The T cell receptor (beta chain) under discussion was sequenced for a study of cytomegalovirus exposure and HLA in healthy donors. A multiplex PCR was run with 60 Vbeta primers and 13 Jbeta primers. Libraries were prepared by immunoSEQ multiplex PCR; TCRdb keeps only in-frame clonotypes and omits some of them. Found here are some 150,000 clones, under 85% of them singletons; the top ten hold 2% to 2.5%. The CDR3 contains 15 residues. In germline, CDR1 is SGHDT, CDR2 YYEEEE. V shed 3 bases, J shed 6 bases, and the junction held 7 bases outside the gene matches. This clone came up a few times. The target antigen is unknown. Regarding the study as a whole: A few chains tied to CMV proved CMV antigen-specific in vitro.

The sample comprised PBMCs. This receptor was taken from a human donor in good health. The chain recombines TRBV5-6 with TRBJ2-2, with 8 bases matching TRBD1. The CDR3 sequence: CASSSGTGRPGELFF. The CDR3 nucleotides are TGTGCCAGCAGCTCCGGGACAGGAAGGCCCGGGGAGCTGTTTTTT.